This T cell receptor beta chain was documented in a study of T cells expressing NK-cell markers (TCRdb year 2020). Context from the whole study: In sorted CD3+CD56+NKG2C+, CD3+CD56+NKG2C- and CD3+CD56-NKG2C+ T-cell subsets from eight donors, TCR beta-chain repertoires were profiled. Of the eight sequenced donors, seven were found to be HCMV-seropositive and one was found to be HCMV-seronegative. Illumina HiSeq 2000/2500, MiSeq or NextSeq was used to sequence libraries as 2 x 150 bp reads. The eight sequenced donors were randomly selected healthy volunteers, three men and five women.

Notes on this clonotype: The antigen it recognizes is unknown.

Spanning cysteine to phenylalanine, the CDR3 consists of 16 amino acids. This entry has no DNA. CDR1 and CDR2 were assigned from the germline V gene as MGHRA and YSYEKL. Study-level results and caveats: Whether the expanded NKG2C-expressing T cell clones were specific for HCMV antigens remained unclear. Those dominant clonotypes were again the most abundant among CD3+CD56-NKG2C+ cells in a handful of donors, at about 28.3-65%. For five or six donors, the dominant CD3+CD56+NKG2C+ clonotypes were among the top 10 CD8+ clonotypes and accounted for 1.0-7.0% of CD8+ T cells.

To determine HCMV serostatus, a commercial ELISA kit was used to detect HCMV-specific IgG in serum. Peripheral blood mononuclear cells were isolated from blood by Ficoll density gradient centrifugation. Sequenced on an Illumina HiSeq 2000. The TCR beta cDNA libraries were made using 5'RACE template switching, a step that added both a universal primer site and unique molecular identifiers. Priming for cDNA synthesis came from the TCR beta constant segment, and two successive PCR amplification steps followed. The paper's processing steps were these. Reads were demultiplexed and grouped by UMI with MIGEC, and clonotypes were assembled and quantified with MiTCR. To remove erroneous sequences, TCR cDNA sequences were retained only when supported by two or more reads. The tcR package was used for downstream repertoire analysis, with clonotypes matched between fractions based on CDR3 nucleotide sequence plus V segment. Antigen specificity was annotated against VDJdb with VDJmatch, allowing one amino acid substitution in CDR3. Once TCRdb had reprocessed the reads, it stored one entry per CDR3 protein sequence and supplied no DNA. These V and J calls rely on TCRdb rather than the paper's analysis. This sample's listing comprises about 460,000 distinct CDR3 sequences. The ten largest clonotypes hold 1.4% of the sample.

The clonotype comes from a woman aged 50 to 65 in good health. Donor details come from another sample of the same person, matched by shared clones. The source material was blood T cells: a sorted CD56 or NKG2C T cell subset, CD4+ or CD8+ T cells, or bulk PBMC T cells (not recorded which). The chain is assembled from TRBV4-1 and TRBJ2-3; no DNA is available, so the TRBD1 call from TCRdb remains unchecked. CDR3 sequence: CASSRQSGSPTDTQYF.